The clone carrying this T cell receptor (beta chain) was picked up many times. The data originate from a study of T-cell memory formation after mild COVID-19. Study at large: TCR clusters mostly belonged to single donors.

Germline loops: CDR1 MNHEY, CDR2 SVGAGI. V shed 6 bases, J shed 0 bases, and the junction held 5 bases outside the gene matches. This CDR3 region has 15 residues. TCRdb fed the 5' RACE reads into MiXCR, producing one record per CDR3 protein. Counted here are hundreds of thousands of distinct CDR3 sequences, roughly 13% occurring once; the ten biggest clones make up 20% to 25%. This chain connects TRBV6-5 to TRBJ2-7, with TRBD2 identical over 10 bases. The sample taken for sequencing was PBMCs or a T cell subset sorted from them (not recorded which). The sequence was obtained from a man younger than 30 who had mild COVID-19 (a few samples of this study predate the infection). Cell type and time point are not known. CDR3 nucleotide sequence: TGTGCCAGCAGAATTAGCGGGGGGACCTCCTACGAGCAGTACTTC. Translated, it gives CASRISGGTSYEQYF.